Following are 6 T cell receptor beta chains from one sample sequenced in a study of control samples from healthy donors and cancer patients. Using immunoSEQ multiplex PCR, the repertoire was profiled, and TCRdb retains in-frame clones only, with some absent. The sample yields tens of thousands of clones, 70% seen once. The sequenced sample consisted of formalin-fixed, paraffin-embedded tissue. Receptors originate from a male donor with melanoma.

This clone showed up just once. The chain couples TRBV7-9 to TRBJ1-5, with 9 bases that match TRBD1. This CDR3 region has 15 residues. The germline CDR1 and CDR2 sequences are SEHNR and FQNEAQ (reference sequence). Trimming at V came to 5 bases and at J to 4 bases, leaving 6 bases not matched to a gene. CDR3 amino acids: CASSLGTGSNQPQHF. The CDR3 DNA sequence: TGTGCCAGCAGCCTCGGGACAGGGTCTAATCAGCCCCAGCATTTT.

As concerns this clone: A much larger clone differs by one base, so this may be a read error. The chain uses TRBV9 and TRBJ2-1, with 8 bases identical to TRBD2. V lost 1 base and J lost 11; bases outside the gene matches: 8. Germline V gives CDR1 SGDLS, CDR2 YYNGEE. CDR3 length: 14 residues. The CDR3 nucleotides are TGTGCCAGCAGCGTAAGGGTAGCGGGGAATAAGCAGTTCTTC. Its translation is CASSVRVAGNKQFF.

The rearrangement joins TRBV4-1 to TRBJ2-5, with 7 bases fitting TRBD2. The CDR3 is made up of 18 amino acids. The V gene end was trimmed by 0 bases and the J gene end by 1 base; junction bases not matched to a gene: 11. In germline, CDR1 is MGHRA, CDR2 YSYEKL. CDR3 amino acids: CASSQEGGFRRGQETQYF. The CDR3 DNA sequence: TGCGCCAGCAGCCAAGAGGGGGGGTTCAGGAGGGGCCAAGAGACCCAGTACTTC.

V gene TRBV3-1 (or the pseudogene TRBV3-2) combines with J gene TRBJ2-2; D is uncertain. Trimming stripped 5 bases from V and 0 bases from J, with 10 bases between. The CDR3 has 15 amino acids. Germline loops: CDR1 LGHDT, CDR2 YNNKEL (reference sequence). The CDR3 sequence is CASSLRHANTGELFF. CDR3 nucleotide sequence: TGTGCCAGCAGCTTGAGACACGCGAACACCGGGGAGCTGTTTTTT.

On this clone: A read error may produce the germline difference seen at one junction end. The chain employs TRBV29-1 and TRBJ1-1; a weak D match, TRBD1 (5 bases). The CDR3 contains 9 residues. In germline, CDR1 is SQVTM, CDR2 ANQGSEA. Here the CDR3 DNA reads TGCAGCGTCCACCCATGGACAAGCTTT. Amino acids: CSVHPWTSF.

This clone was seen only a few times. The chain couples TRBV12-3 or TRBV12-4 to TRBJ1-1, with D possibly being TRBD1 (5 bases). CDR3 length equals 13 residues. Trimming pared 3 bases from V and 6 bases from J, leaving 11 bases between. CDR3 nucleotide sequence: TGTGCCAGCAGTTTGGGAGGGGACGCTGAAGCTTTCTTT. It codes for CASSLGGDAEAFF.